The 21 T cell receptor beta chains in this list originate from one sample, sequenced in a study of T cells in Graves' hyperthyroidism and ophthalmopathy. What was amplified from RNA transcripts were TCR beta CDR3 regions. The HTBI set primed first-round TCR CDR3 RT-PCR. TCRdb ran MiXCR on the multiplex PCR reads and lists one entry per CDR3 protein. The sample lists around 690,000 distinct CDR3 sequences; 20% to 25% were seen once. Sequencing was performed on blood. The source of these receptors is a man aged 25-45 years with Graves' ophthalmopathy.

This chain connects TRBV19 to TRBJ2-7; D is ambiguous. V shed 6 bases and J shed 1 base, with 16 bases lying between them. CDR1 is LNHDA, CDR2 SQIVND, per germline (reference sequence). The CDR3 consists of 15 residues. CDR3 DNA: TGTGCCAGTAGCCAAAGGGCGGAGACTTCCTACGAGCAGTACTTC. Translated, it gives CASSQRAETSYEQYF.

The chain joins TRBV28 to TRBJ2-7; no reliable D call. V lost 7 bases to trimming and J lost 2 bases, with 15 bases between them. The V gene's germline CDR1 is MDHEN and CDR2 SYDVKM. This CDR3 contains 14 residues. CDR3 DNA: TGTGCCAGCACCTTTTCCCCGGTTACCTACGAGCAGTACTTC. Translation gives CASTFSPVTYEQYF.

The sample holds many counts of this clonotype. The chain has TRBV28 and TRBJ1-2, with 9 bases that match TRBD1. CDR3 length: 16 residues. Germline CDR1 reads MDHEN; CDR2 reads SYDVKM. With V trimmed by 5 bases and J by 2 bases, 9 bases remained unmatched. The CDR3 loop is CASSPPAGTGNYGYTF. The DNA of the CDR3 is TGTGCCAGCAGTCCTCCGGCCGGGACAGGGAACTATGGCTACACCTTC.

This clonotype showed up just a few times. This CDR3 is CASSFTVTNEAFF. The CDR3 coding sequence is TGTGCCAGCAGTTTTACCGTAACAAATGAAGCTTTCTTT. The gene calls are TRBV27 and TRBJ1-1; D is unresolved. The ends were cut back, 3 bases at V and 7 bases at J, with 12 bases in the middle. Germline CDR1 is MNHEY and CDR2 is SMNVEV (reference sequence). The CDR3 is 13 amino acids.

The chain couples TRBV10-3 to TRBJ1-1; D possibly corresponds to TRBD1 (6 bases). The CDR3 is made up of 16 amino acids. Trimming removed 2 bases from V and 0 bases from J, with 13 bases in between. Germline CDR1 ENHRY, CDR2 SYGVKD. The CDR3 nucleotides are TGTGCCATCAGTGAGCGGGAGGGGGAACTGAACACTGAAGCTTTCTTT. It translates to CAISEREGELNTEAFF.

The table lists this clonotype with a count of one. The V and J genes are TRBV6-2 or TRBV6-3 and TRBJ2-3, with TRBD2 matching over 7 bases. The CDR3 extends over 14 amino acids. Germline V gives CDR1 MNHEY, CDR2 SVGEGT. Trimming took 8 bases from V and 2 from J; bases not matched to a gene: 7. CDR3 loop: CASRGTTHTDTQYF. The CDR3 DNA is TGTGCCAGCCGCGGGACTACCCACACAGATACGCAGTATTTT.

The chain links TRBV28 to TRBJ2-1, with TRBD2 as a possible D gene (5 bases). Germline CDR1 MDHEN, CDR2 SYDVKM. Deletions cut 3 bases from V and 9 bases from J, with 15 bases between. The CDR3 has 14 amino acids. The CDR3 loop reads CASSFGLSEGEQFF. The CDR3 DNA follows: TGTGCCAGCAGTTTTGGCCTTTCAGAGGGTGAGCAGTTCTTC. Based on the CDR3 plus reference TRBV28 and TRBJ2-1, the full variable domain is DVKVTQSSRYLVKRTGEKVFLECVQDMDHENMFWYRQDPGLGLRLIYFSYDVKMKEKGDIPEGYSVSREKKERFSLILESASTNQTSMYLCASSFGLSEGEQFFGPGTRLTVL.

The chain uses TRBV6-2 or TRBV6-3 and TRBJ1-5; 8 positions match TRBD1. Germline values: CDR1 MNHEY, CDR2 SVGEGT. J lost 5 bases, V lost 6 bases, and 6 bases had no gene match. The CDR3 runs 14 residues. CDR3 sequence reads: CASSLQGVHQPQHF. The DNA of the CDR3 is TGTGCCAGCAGCCTACAGGGGGTCCATCAGCCCCAGCATTTT.

This clonotype was seen more than once but under ten times. V gene TRBV4-3 combines with J gene TRBJ2-2; 14 bases map to TRBD2. Looked up from germline, CDR1 is LGHNA and CDR2 is YSLEER. J lost 7 bases, V lost 0 bases, and 4 bases had no gene match. The CDR3 sequence is 17 residues long. The CDR3 DNA reads TGCGCCAGCAGCCAAGATATGGGACTAGCGGGGGACGGGGAGCTGTTTTTT. Its protein is CASSQDMGLAGDGELFF.

The J gene is TRBJ2-5, the V gene TRBV9, with D maybe TRBD2 (5 bases). There are 14 residues in the CDR3. Between the trimmed V and J ends, which lost 0 bases and 3 bases, there was a span of 9 bases. From germline, CDR1 is SGDLS and CDR2 YYNGEE. The CDR3 protein is CASSVAPSKETQYF. In nucleotides, the CDR3 is TGTGCCAGCAGCGTAGCTCCTAGCAAAGAGACCCAGTACTTC.

There are a few counts of this clonotype. The rearrangement uses TRBV27 and TRBJ2-7, with 7 bases aligning to TRBD1. V dropped 9 bases and J dropped 2; count of bases not matched to a gene: 7. The CDR3 runs to 13 residues. Germline lookup yields CDR1 MNHEY and CDR2 SMNVEV (reference sequence). The CDR3 DNA reads TGTGCCAGTGGGATTAGGGGGCCCTACGAGCAGTACTTC. Its translation: CASGIRGPYEQYF.

This chain uses TRBV30 with TRBJ2-2; D not certain. Trimming pared 5 bases from V and 5 bases from J, leaving 12 bases between. From germline, CDR1 is GTSNPN and CDR2 SVGIG (reference sequence). The CDR3 runs 13 residues. The CDR3: CAWELGSTGELFF. The CDR3 nucleotides read TGTGCCTGGGAGTTGGGGTCAACCGGGGAGCTGTTTTTT.

Here the CDR3 DNA reads TGTGCCAGCAGCCGACTCGAGGGGACTAGCGGAGCCTACGAGCAGTACTTC. Encoded protein: CASSRLEGTSGAYEQYF. The chain joins TRBV7-9 to TRBJ2-7, with 11 bases aligning to TRBD2. Per the germline V gene, CDR1 is SEHNR and CDR2 is FQNEAQ (reference sequence). V dropped 5 bases and J dropped 2; count of bases not matched to a gene: 11. There are 17 residues in the CDR3.

In regard to this clonotype: A much larger clone differs by one base, so this may be a read error. Since no conserved phenylalanine or tryptophan closes the CDR3, a read error is the likely cause. The rearrangement uses TRBV28 and TRBJ1-5; D is undetermined. Trimming took off 3 bases at V and 0 bases at J, with 3 bases between the two ends. The CDR3 length is 13 residues. Looked up from germline, CDR1 is MDHEN and CDR2 is SYDVKM. Here the CDR3 reads CASSFTSNQPQHL. Here the CDR3 DNA reads TGTGCCAGCAGTTTCACTAGCAATCAGCCCCAGCATTTG.

This clonotype was found many times. The V call is TRBV18, the J call TRBJ1-5; TRBD1 is a possible D gene (5 bases). Germline CDR1 is KGHSH and CDR2 is LQKENI. V lost 8 bases and J lost 6, with 14 bases in between. The CDR3 covers 13 residues. The CDR3 bases are TGTGCCAGCGGGAACGACGGGGGTCAGCCCCAGCATTTT. Its translation is CASGNDGGQPQHF.

On this clonotype itself: Relative to the germline gene, one junction end is altered; a read error may explain this. This chain uses TRBV7-9 with TRBJ2-3; D is unclear. The CDR3 loop spans 12 amino acids. Germline V CDR1 and CDR2: SEHNR, FQNEAQ (reference sequence). CDR3 protein: CASTQDTDTQYF. For the CDR3, the DNA is TGCGCCAGCACCCAGGACACAGATACGCAGTATTTT.

The V call is TRBV11-2, the J call TRBJ2-5, with 11 positions matching TRBD2. The CDR3 contains 17 residues. V lost 1 base and J lost 4; bases outside the gene matches: 8. CDR1 and CDR2 from the germline V gene are SGHAT and FQNNGV. CDR3 sequence reads: CASSLGVAGGPLETQYF. In DNA form, the CDR3 reads TGTGCCAGCAGCTTAGGTGTAGCGGGAGGGCCGTTAGAGACCCAGTACTTC.

V usage is TRBV11-3 and J usage is TRBJ2-2; D is undetermined. CDR1 is SGHNT and CDR2 is YENEEA in the germline V gene. V lost 9 bases to trimming and J lost 4 bases, with 12 bases between them. The CDR3 contains 13 residues. Here the CDR3 reads CASFKGPTGELFF. CDR3 coding DNA: TGTGCCAGTTTTAAAGGCCCCACCGGGGAGCTGTTTTTT.

In the case of this clonotype: Since a much larger clone is just one base distant, this may be a read error. The rearrangement links TRBV3-1 to TRBJ1-5; weak D call: TRBD1 (5 bases). Germline assignment: CDR1 LGHDT and CDR2 YNNKEL (reference sequence). This CDR3 has 14 residues. The CDR3 sequence: CASSGRGSNQPQQF. DNA of the CDR3: TGTGCCAGCAGCGGAAGGGGTAGCAATCAGCCCCAGCAATTT.

The CDR3 sequence is CASSKVGRNEQFF. CDR3 sequence (DNA): TGTGCCAGCAGTAAGGTGGGCCGGAATGAGCAGTTCTTC. The chain combines TRBV6-1 with TRBJ2-1; the D is unclear. V lost 5 bases and J lost 7, with 12 bases in between. This CDR3 is 13 amino acids long. Per germline, CDR1 MNHNS and CDR2 SASEGT.

The chain employs TRBV9 and TRBJ2-5; D tentatively reads TRBD1 or TRBD2 (5 bases each). The germline gives CDR1 SGDLS, CDR2 YYNGEE. With 4 bases removed from V and 2 bases from J, the gap between germline ends came to 15 bases. This CDR3 region has 15 residues. CDR3 protein: CASSTGPTVQETQYF. CDR3 nucleotides: TGTGCCAGCAGCACGGGACCCACTGTGCAAGAGACCCAGTACTTC.